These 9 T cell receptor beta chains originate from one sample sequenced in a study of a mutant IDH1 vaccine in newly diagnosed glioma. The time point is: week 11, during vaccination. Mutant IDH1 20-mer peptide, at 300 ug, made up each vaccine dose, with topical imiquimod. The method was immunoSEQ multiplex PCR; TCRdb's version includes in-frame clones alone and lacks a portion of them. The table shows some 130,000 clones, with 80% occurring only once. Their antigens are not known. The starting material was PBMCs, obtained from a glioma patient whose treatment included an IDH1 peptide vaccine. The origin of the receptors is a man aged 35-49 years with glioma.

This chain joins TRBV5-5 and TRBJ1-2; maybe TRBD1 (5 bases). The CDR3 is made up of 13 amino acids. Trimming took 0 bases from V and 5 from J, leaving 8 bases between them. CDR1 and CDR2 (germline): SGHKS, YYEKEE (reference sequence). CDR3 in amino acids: CASSLGGGYGYTF. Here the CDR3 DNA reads TGTGCCAGCAGCTTGGGCGGGGGATATGGCTACACCTTC.

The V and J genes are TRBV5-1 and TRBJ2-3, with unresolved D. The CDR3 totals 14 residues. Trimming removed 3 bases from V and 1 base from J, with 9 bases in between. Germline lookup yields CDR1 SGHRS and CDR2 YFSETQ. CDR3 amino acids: CASSSPWGTDTQYF. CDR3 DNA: TGCGCCAGCAGCTCGCCCTGGGGCACAGATACGCAGTATTTT. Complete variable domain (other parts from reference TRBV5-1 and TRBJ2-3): KAGVTQTPRYLIKTRGQQVTLSCSPISGHRSVSWYQQTPGQGLQFLFEYFSETQRNKGNFPGRFSGRQFSNSRSEMNVSTLELGDSALYLCASSSPWGTDTQYFGPGTRLTVL.

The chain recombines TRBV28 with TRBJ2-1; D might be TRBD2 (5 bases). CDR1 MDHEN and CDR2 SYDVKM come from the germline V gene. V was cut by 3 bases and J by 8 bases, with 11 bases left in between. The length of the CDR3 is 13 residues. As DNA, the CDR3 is TGTGCCAGCAGTTTCGGGGTTTGGGATGAGCAGTTCTTC. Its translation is CASSFGVWDEQFF.

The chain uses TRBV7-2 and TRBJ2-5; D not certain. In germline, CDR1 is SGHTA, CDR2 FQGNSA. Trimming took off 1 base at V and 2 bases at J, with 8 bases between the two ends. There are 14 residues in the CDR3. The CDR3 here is CASSLEMGQETQYF. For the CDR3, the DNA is TGTGCCAGCAGCTTAGAGATGGGTCAAGAGACCCAGTACTTC.

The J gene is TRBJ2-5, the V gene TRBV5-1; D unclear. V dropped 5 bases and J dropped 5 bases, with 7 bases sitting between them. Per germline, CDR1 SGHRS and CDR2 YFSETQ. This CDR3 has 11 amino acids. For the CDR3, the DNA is TGCGCCAGCAGGTCTGAGGAGACCCAGTACTTC. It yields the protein CASRSEETQYF. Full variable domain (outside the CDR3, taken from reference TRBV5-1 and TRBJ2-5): KAGVTQTPRYLIKTRGQQVTLSCSPISGHRSVSWYQQTPGQGLQFLFEYFSETQRNKGNFPGRFSGRQFSNSRSEMNVSTLELGDSALYLCASRSEETQYFGPGTRLLVL.

CDR3 in amino acids: CASSLIWTGYEQFF. DNA for the CDR3: TGTGCCAGCAGTTTAATTTGGACAGGGTATGAGCAGTTCTTC. The V call is TRBV27, the J call TRBJ2-1; 8 nucleotides line up with TRBD1. CDR1 is MNHEY, CDR2 SMNVEV, per germline (reference sequence). After removal of 2 bases from V and 8 bases from J, the junction contained 5 bases not matched to a gene. This CDR3 is built from 14 residues.

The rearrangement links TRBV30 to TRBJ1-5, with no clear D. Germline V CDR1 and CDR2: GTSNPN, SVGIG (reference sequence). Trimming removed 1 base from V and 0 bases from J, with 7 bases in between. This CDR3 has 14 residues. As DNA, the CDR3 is TGTGCCTGGAGTGAAATAGATAGCAATCAGCCCCAGCATTTT. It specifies CAWSEIDSNQPQHF.

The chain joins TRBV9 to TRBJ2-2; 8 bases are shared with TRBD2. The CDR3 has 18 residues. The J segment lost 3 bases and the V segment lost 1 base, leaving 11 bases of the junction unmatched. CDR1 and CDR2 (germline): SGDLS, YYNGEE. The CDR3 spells CASSVPSSGNRYTGELFF. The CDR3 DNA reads TGTGCCAGCAGCGTACCCAGTAGCGGGAATCGGTACACCGGGGAGCTGTTTTTT.

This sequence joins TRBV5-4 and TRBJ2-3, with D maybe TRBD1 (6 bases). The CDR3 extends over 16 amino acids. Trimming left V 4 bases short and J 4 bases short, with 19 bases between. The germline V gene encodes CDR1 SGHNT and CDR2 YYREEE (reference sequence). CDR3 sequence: CASSPDPDRAADTQYF. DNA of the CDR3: TGTGCCAGCAGCCCAGACCCGGACAGAGCAGCAGATACGCAGTATTTT.